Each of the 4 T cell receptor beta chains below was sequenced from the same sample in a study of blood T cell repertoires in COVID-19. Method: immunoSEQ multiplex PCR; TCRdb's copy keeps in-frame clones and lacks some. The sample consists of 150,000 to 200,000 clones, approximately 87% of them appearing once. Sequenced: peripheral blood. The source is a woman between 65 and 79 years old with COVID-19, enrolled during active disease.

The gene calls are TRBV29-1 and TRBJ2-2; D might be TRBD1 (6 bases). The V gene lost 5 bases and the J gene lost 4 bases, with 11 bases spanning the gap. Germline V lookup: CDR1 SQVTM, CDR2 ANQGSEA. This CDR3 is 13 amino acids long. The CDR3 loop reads CSVSKGVTGELFF. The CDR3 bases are TGCAGCGTTTCCAAGGGGGTCACCGGGGAGCTGTTTTTT.

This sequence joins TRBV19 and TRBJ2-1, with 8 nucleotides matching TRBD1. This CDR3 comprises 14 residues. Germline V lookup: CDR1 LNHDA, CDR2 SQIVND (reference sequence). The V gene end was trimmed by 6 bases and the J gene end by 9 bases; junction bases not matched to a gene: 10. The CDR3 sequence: CASREGQARGEQFF. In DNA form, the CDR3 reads TGTGCCAGTAGAGAGGGACAGGCAAGAGGTGAGCAGTTCTTC.

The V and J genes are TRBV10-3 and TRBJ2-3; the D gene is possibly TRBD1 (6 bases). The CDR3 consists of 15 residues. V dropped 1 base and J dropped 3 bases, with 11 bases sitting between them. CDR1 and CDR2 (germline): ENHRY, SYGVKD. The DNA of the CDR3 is TGTGCCATCAGTGAGTGGGACAAGGGTACAGATACGCAGTATTTT. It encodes CAISEWDKGTDTQYF.

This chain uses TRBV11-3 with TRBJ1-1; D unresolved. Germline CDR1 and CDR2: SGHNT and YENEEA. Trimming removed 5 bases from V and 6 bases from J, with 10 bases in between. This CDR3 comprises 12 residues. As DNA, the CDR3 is TGTGCCAGCAGCAATGGTGTAGCTGAAGCTTTCTTT. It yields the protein CASSNGVAEAFF. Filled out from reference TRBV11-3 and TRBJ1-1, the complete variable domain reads EAGVVQSPRYKIIEKKQPVAFWCNPISGHNTLYWYLQNLGQGPELLIRYENEEAVDDSQLPKDRFSAERLKGVDSTLKIQPAELGDSAVYLCASSNGVAEAFFGQGTRLTVV.